This TCR beta chain appears in the sequencing data of a study of beta chain features in type 1 diabetes. Reverse transcribing all isolated RNA meant expressed TCRB transcripts were sequenced. The protocol was immunoSEQ multiplex PCR, while the TCRdb copy is restricted to in-frame clones and leaves out a portion. The repertoire holds roughly 610,000 clones, with 15% to 19% as singletons. Germline assignment: CDR1 SGHTA and CDR2 FQGTGA. The CDR3 loop spans 17 amino acids. V was clipped by 5 bases and J by 3 bases; unmatched bases: 12. The V and J genes are TRBV7-3 and TRBJ2-1; 8 bases map to TRBD1. Specimen: naive CD4+ T cells from blood. The clonotype was recovered from a man younger than 35 in good health. The CDR3 here is CASSLIRTGKGYNEQFF. The CDR3 region has the DNA TGTGCCAGCAGCCTAATACGGACAGGGAAAGGCTACAATGAGCAGTTCTTC.